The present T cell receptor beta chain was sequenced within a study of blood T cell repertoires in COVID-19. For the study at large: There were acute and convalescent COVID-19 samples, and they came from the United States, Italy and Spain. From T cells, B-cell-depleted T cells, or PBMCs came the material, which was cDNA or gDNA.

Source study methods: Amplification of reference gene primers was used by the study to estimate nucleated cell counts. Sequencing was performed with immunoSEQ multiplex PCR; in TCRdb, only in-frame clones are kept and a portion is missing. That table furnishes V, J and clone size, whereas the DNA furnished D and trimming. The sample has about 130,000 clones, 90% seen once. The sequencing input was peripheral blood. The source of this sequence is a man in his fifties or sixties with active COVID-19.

The CDR3 region has the DNA TGTGCCAGCAGCCCCCCTATTGCACTAGCCAAAAACATTCAGTACTTC. Translation gives CASSPPIALAKNIQYF. This rearrangement joins TRBV5-5 to TRBJ2-4; no firm D call. CDR3 length: 16 amino acids. The germline V gene encodes CDR1 SGHKS and CDR2 YYEKEE (reference sequence). With 4 bases removed from V and 0 bases from J, the gap between germline ends came to 14 bases.